Sequencing of this TCR beta chain was carried out in a study of blood T cell repertoires in COVID-19. Overall study: The study drew acute and convalescent COVID-19 samples from the United States, Italy and Spain. The cDNA or gDNA used as material had been derived from T cells, B-cell-depleted T cells, or PBMCs.

Patients in Seattle were enrolled during active infection, then followed longitudinally. Losses at the gene ends were 3 bases for V and 5 bases for J; bases not matched to a gene: 11. The germline V gene has CDR1 SGHRS and CDR2 YFSETQ. This CDR3 contains 15 residues. Here immunoSEQ multiplex PCR was the method, and the copy in TCRdb shows in-frame clones only, minus some. The sample shows roughly 250,000 clones, around 85% of them seen only once. What was sequenced was peripheral blood. The chain combines TRBV5-1 with TRBJ2-7; TRBD2 agrees at 7 bases. The source of this sequence is a human donor with COVID-19, enrolled during active disease. The donor label of this sample is uncertain. The CDR3 nucleotides are TGCGCCAGCAGCTCCCTTGGGGGAGGGTTGGACGAGCAGTACTTC. It specifies CASSSLGGGLDEQYF.